This T cell receptor beta chain came from a study of cytomegalovirus exposure and HLA in healthy donors. The overall study: Unique TCR beta sequences numbering fewer than 130 million came from 150 million to 200 million T cells in an earlier analysis.

This CDR3 is built from 15 residues. Germline V gene sequence: CDR1 MNHNS, CDR2 SASEGT. Trimming took off 4 bases at V and 1 base at J, with 10 bases between the two ends. Study-wide results and caveats: There were some public TCRs occurring in many donors, but most TCR sequences were rare. A later analysis associated about 18,000 TCR beta sequences with HLA alleles at a 0.05 false discovery rate.

As for this clone: What it recognizes is unknown.

This PCR relied on a set of 60 Vbeta primers and 13 Jbeta primers. Only in-frame clones appear in the TCRdb table, and some are missing; sequencing was by immunoSEQ multiplex PCR. The data hold fewer than 200,000 clones, with over 75% observed a single time. Sequenced material: PBMCs. The TCR sequence derives from a man aged 35-49 years in good health and CMV-seronegative. The chain joins TRBV6-1 to TRBJ2-2; tentative D call: TRBD2 (6 bases). CDR3 in DNA: TGTGCCAGCAGTGTGGAGGGACTGAACACCGGGGAGCTGTTTTTT. It specifies CASSVEGLNTGELFF.